A selection of T cell receptor beta chains follows, all from one sample in a study of blood T cell repertoires in COVID-19. Profiling relied on immunoSEQ multiplex PCR, and the TCRdb table lists in-frame clones only, not all of them. The table has roughly 370,000 clones, approximately 90% seen once. The material sequenced was PBMCs or T cells enriched from blood (not recorded which). These receptors all stem from a woman aged 50 to 60 who had recovered from COVID-19. The CDR3 runs from the conserved cysteine through the conserved F or W.

>TRBJ1-2|TRBV4-3
CASSQAGGNYGYTF
>TRBJ1-2|TRBV3-1/TRBV3-2
CASSQDKGRTGQGGNQANYGYTF
>TRBJ1-2|TRBV6-5
CASAPGGGGFYGYTF
>TRBJ1-6|TRBV11-2
CASSPMRNSPLHF
>TRBJ2-5|TRBV3-1/TRBV3-2
CASSPSGGYQETQYF
>TRBJ2-7|TRBV4-2
CASSQDTGDYEQYF
>TRBJ2-7|TRBV5-1
CASSGRQGASYEQYF
>TRBJ1-3|TRBV19
CARRGGTNTIYF
>TRBJ2-5|TRBV7-9
CARSGTGETQYF
>TRBJ1-5|TRBV2
CASNSGSRQPQHF
>TRBJ2-7|TRBV6-5
CASSYTTGGYSYEQYF
>TRBJ1-3|TRBV7-7
CASSLGQGAGNTIYF
>TRBJ2-3|TRBV11-2
CASRSPEDSSTDTQYF
>TRBJ1-1|TRBV13
CASSVDMRNTEAFF
>TRBJ1-2|TRBV28
CASSLRVLPGYTF
>TRBJ2-2|TRBV25-1
CATVHNTGELFF
>TRBJ1-5|TRBV28
CASSSPLDRIQTQHF
>TRBJ1-1|TRBV2
CASLRSWTEAFF
>TRBJ2-5|TRBV7-9
CASSLVRAGETQYF
>TRBJ2-7|TRBV11-2
CASSSRPPGGTFYEQYF
>TRBJ1-2|TRBV4-2
CASSPGGQGISYGYTF
>TRBJ1-2|TRBV2
CASSPDRGSYGYTF
>TRBJ2-2|TRBV2
CASTEKRTGELFF
>TRBJ1-6|TRBV7-3
CASSLQGGNSPLHF
>TRBJ2-7|TRBV3-1/TRBV3-2
CASSQDGLAGRPSLIEQYF
>TRBJ1-2|TRBV18
CASAVDRINYGYTF
>TRBJ1-5|TRBV6-5
CASTPWLLLNQPQHF
>TRBJ1-2|TRBV5-6
CASSLFSGGGYGYTF
>TRBJ1-2|TRBV11-2
CASSSGTAVGYTF
>TRBJ2-7|TRBV5-1
CASSSVLHYEQYF
>TRBJ2-6|TRBV7-6
CASSAGGLTGANVLTF
>TRBJ1-2|TRBV3-1/TRBV3-2
CASSQVPSGVIQGYTF
>TRBJ2-5|TRBV7-7
CASSLYELAGEQETQYF
>TRBJ1-4|TRBV27
CASSRLLFNEKLFF
>TRBJ2-7|TRBV30
CAWNPLRPPTYEQYF
>TRBJ2-1|TRBV13
CASSTRVQQFF
>TRBJ1-2|TRBV24-1
CATSDPGQGGGYTF
>TRBJ2-7|TRBV7-2
CASSERGGPTYEQYF
>TRBJ1-2|TRBV3-1/TRBV3-2
CASSSQGRRDGYTF
>TRBJ1-5|TRBV28
CASSLGQINQPQHF
>TRBJ2-3|TRBV7-2
CASSSAGAYAQYF
>TRBJ1-3|TRBV7-9
CASSPVTGTSGNTIYF
>TRBJ2-5|TRBV29-1
CSVEARGVLYF
>TRBJ1-3|TRBV3-1/TRBV3-2
CASSRDRGNTIYF
>TRBJ2-3|TRBV30
CAWSLAAADTQYF
>TRBJ2-7|TRBV7-2
CASSFGPYEQYF